The 15 T cell receptor beta chains below come from one sample, sequenced in a study of T cells and Merkel cell carcinoma outcomes. The protocol was immunoSEQ multiplex PCR, while the TCRdb copy is restricted to in-frame clones and leaves out a portion. In the table there are about 540 clones, approximately 93% of which are singletons. Sequencing used tumor tissue from Merkel cell carcinoma. All receptors derive from a human donor with Merkel cell carcinoma.

The chain has TRBV5-1 and TRBJ2-5, with D uncertain. CDR1 and CDR2 (germline): SGHRS, YFSETQ. V was pared by 0 bases and J by 1 base, with 7 bases between. CDR3 length: 14 amino acids. DNA for the CDR3: TGCGCCAGCAGCTTGGAGCGTCGCCAAGAGACCCAGTACTTC. It encodes CASSLERRQETQYF.

The J gene is TRBJ2-7, the V gene TRBV21-1; the table's D call, TRBD1, has no DNA check behind it. TRBV21-1 corresponds to a pseudogene. The CDR3 runs to 14 residues. The CDR3 here is CASSGRRDSYEQYV. The CDR3 DNA is TGTGCCAGCAGCGGACGAAGGGACAGCTACGAGCAGTACGTC.

V gene TRBV9 combines with J gene TRBJ1-2, with no clear D. The CDR3 sequence is 15 residues long. CDR1 and CDR2 from the germline V gene are SGDLS and YYNGEE. V was pared by 0 bases and J by 2 bases, with 11 bases between. CDR3 DNA: TGTGCCAGCAGCGTAGCTAGTCTCAGCAACTATGGCTACACCTTC. This sequence encodes CASSVASLSNYGYTF.

This chain connects TRBV18 to TRBJ2-1, with a weak D call TRBD1 (6 bases). CDR3 length: 19 amino acids. Germline values: CDR1 KGHSH, CDR2 LQKENI. Between the trimmed V and J ends, which lost 0 bases and 0 bases, there was a span of 18 bases. In DNA form, the CDR3 reads TGTGCCAGCTCACCACCCTCGGGCTCCCTGGGGGCCTCCTACAATGAGCAGTTCTTC. As protein: CASSPPSGSLGASYNEQFF. Combining the CDR3 with reference TRBV18 and TRBJ2-1 gives the whole variable domain NAGVMQNPRHLVRRRGQEARLRCSPMKGHSHVYWYRQLPEEGLKFMVYLQKENIIDESGMPKERFSAEFPKEGPSILRIQQVVRGDSAAYFCASSPPSGSLGASYNEQFFGPGTRLTVL.

The chain carries TRBV30 and TRBJ1-5; D unresolved. The germline V and J ends were trimmed by 1 base and 1 base, with 5 bases remaining between them. This CDR3 contains 13 residues. Germline V gene data show CDR1 as GTSNPN and CDR2 as SVGIG (reference sequence). CDR3 residues: CAWSARSNQPQHF. Written as DNA, the CDR3 is TGTGCCTGGAGTGCCAGAAGCAATCAGCCCCAGCATTTT.

The CDR3 sequence is CASSDPGPGLTPQHF. The CDR3 DNA sequence: TGTGCCAGTAGTGATCCGGGACCGGGGCTTACGCCCCAGCATTTT. This rearrangement joins TRBV19 to TRBJ1-5; tentative D call: TRBD1 (5 bases). The germline gives CDR1 LNHDA, CDR2 SQIVND (reference sequence). This CDR3 has 15 amino acids. The ends were cut back, 5 bases at V and 9 bases at J, with 20 bases in the middle.

V usage is TRBV18 and J usage is TRBJ2-3; 13 positions agree with TRBD2. Germline V gene data show CDR1 as KGHSH and CDR2 as LQKENI. This CDR3 contains 17 residues. Losses at the gene ends were 3 bases for V and 5 bases for J; bases not matched to a gene: 8. The CDR3 is CASSPLGTSGMGDTQYF. The DNA of the CDR3 is TGTGCCAGCTCACCCCTTGGGACTAGCGGGATGGGAGATACGCAGTATTTT.

In regard to this clone: The junction departs from germline at one end; a sequencing error may be responsible. J is TRBJ1-1 and V is TRBV7-8, with D unresolved. Per the germline V gene, CDR1 is SGHVS and CDR2 is FQNEAQ. CDR3 length: 14 residues. CDR3 in amino acids: CASSLGTASTETFF. The CDR3 DNA sequence: TGTGCCAGCAGCTTAGGAACGGCCAGCACTGAAACTTTCTTT.

The rearrangement joins TRBV29-1 to TRBJ2-7, with a tentative D call TRBD2 (6 bases). Germline CDR1 SQVTM, CDR2 ANQGSEA. The CDR3 totals 11 residues. V was pared by 6 bases and J by 3 bases, with 9 bases between. CDR3 in DNA: TGCAGCGTAACCGGGGGCTACGAGCAGTACTTC. It specifies CSVTGGYEQYF.

The chain is built from TRBV11-2 and TRBJ1-1, with a tentative D call TRBD1 (5 bases). This CDR3 has 15 amino acids. The V end lost 0 bases, the J end lost 5 bases, and 13 bases lay between the germline ends. Germline CDR1 reads SGHAT; CDR2 reads FQNNGV. The CDR3 DNA follows: TGTGCCAGCAGCTTAGATCTCGGGGGTACGACTGAAGCTTTCTTT. Protein product: CASSLDLGGTTEAFF.

The V gene is TRBV29-1, the J gene TRBJ1-3, with D uncertain. The ends were cut back, 4 bases at V and 2 bases at J, with 9 bases in the middle. This CDR3 region has 13 residues. CDR1 and CDR2 from the germline V gene are SQVTM and ANQGSEA. The CDR3 nucleotides read TGCAGCGTTGCAGCGCAAACTGGAAACACCATATATTTT. Amino acid sequence: CSVAAQTGNTIYF.

This rearrangement joins TRBV4-1 to TRBJ1-6, with D uncertain. The CDR3 sequence is 14 residues long. Germline V CDR1 and CDR2: MGHRA, YSYEKL. Trimming shortened V by 4 bases and J by 7 bases, and 11 bases separated the two germline ends. The CDR3 sequence: CASSLTLPNSPLHF. CDR3 in DNA: TGCGCCAGCAGCCTTACGTTACCAAATTCACCCCTCCACTTT.

The chain has TRBV30 and TRBJ2-5; 9 positions match TRBD2. Trimming took 2 bases from V and 5 from J; bases not matched to a gene: 9. The CDR3 loop spans 15 amino acids. CDR1 and CDR2 from the germline V gene are GTSNPN and SVGIG (reference sequence). In nucleotides, the CDR3 is TGTGCCTGGAGTCCCCCCCCACTAGCGGGCGAGACCCAGTACTTC. Translating it yields CAWSPPPLAGETQYF.

The V call is TRBV21-1, the J call TRBJ2-7; the table names TRBD1, a call not compared with the DNA. TRBV21-1 is deemed a pseudogene. The CDR3 is 17 amino acids. CDR3 loop: CASSKGDRDRGHNEQYV. The CDR3 bases are TGTGCCAGCAGCAAAGGAGATCGGGACAGGGGTCATAACGAGCAGTACGTC.

The V gene is TRBV7-9, the J gene TRBJ1-4; 8 bases match TRBD1. V shed 5 bases, J shed 5 bases, and the junction held 7 bases outside the gene matches. The CDR3 runs to 15 residues. The germline CDR1 and CDR2 sequences are SEHNR and FQNEAQ (reference sequence). Here the CDR3 reads CASSHRDRKNEKLFF. Here the CDR3 DNA reads TGTGCCAGCAGCCACCGGGACAGGAAGAATGAAAAACTGTTTTTT.